These 6 T cell receptor beta chains came from one sample sequenced in a study of STAT3 mutations in large granular lymphocyte leukemia. Clones were read by immunoSEQ multiplex PCR, and TCRdb kept only the in-frame ones, dropping some. The sample has 30,000 to 35,000 clones; over 65% are singletons. The antigens these receptors bind are not known. Findings and caveats of the study: At least one immunodominant TCR beta clonotype appeared in every T-cell large granular lymphocyte leukemia patient.

The sample taken for sequencing was peripheral blood mononuclear cells. Every receptor here comes from a woman aged 50 to 60 with T-cell large granular lymphocyte leukemia. Some clones in this sample may be carry-over from other donors' samples.

V is TRBV4-3 and J is TRBJ1-5; no clear D gene. There are 13 residues in the CDR3. In germline, CDR1 is LGHNA, CDR2 YSLEER. Trimming took off 0 bases at V and 9 bases at J, with 9 bases between the two ends. Written as DNA, the CDR3 is TGCGCCAGCAGCCAAGATCTGGGGAGGCCCCAGCATTTT. Protein sequence: CASSQDLGRPQHF.

The genes are TRBV28 and TRBJ2-7; D is ambiguous. Per the germline V gene, CDR1 is MDHEN and CDR2 is SYDVKM. The V and J ends lost 3 bases and 1 base respectively, with 13 bases between them. The CDR3 is 15 residues long. The DNA of the CDR3 is TGTGCCAGCAGTTTTCCGTACAGTCCTTCCTACGAGCAGTACTTC. This translates into CASSFPYSPSYEQYF. The entire variable domain, with the rest obtained from reference TRBV28 and TRBJ2-7, is as follows: DVKVTQSSRYLVKRTGEKVFLECVQDMDHENMFWYRQDPGLGLRLIYFSYDVKMKEKGDIPEGYSVSREKKERFSLILESASTNQTSMYLCASSFPYSPSYEQYFGPGTRLTVT.

This chain uses TRBV27 with TRBJ2-5; D is perhaps TRBD2 (6 bases). Germline CDR1 reads MNHEY; CDR2 reads SMNVEV (reference sequence). The CDR3 runs to 14 residues. V was trimmed by 6 bases and J by 7 bases, leaving 18 bases between them. The CDR3 bases are TGTGCCAGCAGCCGACATTTCGACGGGGGGACCCAGTACTTC. Its protein is CASSRHFDGGTQYF.

This clone appeared a single time. The rearrangement uses TRBV18 and TRBJ1-1, with TRBD1 identical over 9 bases. CDR1 is KGHSH and CDR2 is LQKENI in the germline V gene. J gave up 8 bases and V 1 base, and 2 bases lay outside the gene matches. This CDR3 has 13 residues. Written as DNA, the CDR3 is TGTGCCAGCTCACCACGGACAGGGGAAGAAGCTTTCTTT. This translates into CASSPRTGEEAFF.

In its sample, this clone was seen a few times. The chain employs TRBV6-5 and TRBJ1-1; D is perhaps TRBD1 (5 bases). The CDR3 runs to 15 residues. Trimming pared 6 bases from V and 4 bases from J, leaving 18 bases between. CDR1 is MNHEY, CDR2 SVGAGI, per germline. Written as DNA, the CDR3 is TGTGCCAGCAGCCACGCAGGCTGGGGGGTCACTGAAGCTTTCTTT. Translation: CASSHAGWGVTEAFF.

The V call is TRBV6-6, the J call TRBJ2-7; D ambiguous. Germline V gene sequence: CDR1 MNHNY, CDR2 SVGAGI (reference sequence). V dropped 2 bases and J dropped 2 bases, with 4 bases sitting between them. CDR3 size: 12 residues. CDR3 residues: CASSYGTYEQYF. The CDR3, as DNA: TGTGCCAGCAGTTACGGGACCTACGAGCAGTACTTC.